A single sample gave rise to the 13 T cell receptor beta chains below, sequenced in a study of shared clonotypes between healthy human individuals. The table came from immunoSEQ multiplex PCR; TCRdb's copy has only in-frame clones and leaves some out. The top ten clones hold around 10% of a sample with some 240,000 clones, just over 65% of them seen once. The specimen sequenced was memory CD4+ T cells sorted from blood. Indicated subset: CD45RA-negative fraction. The receptors were gathered from a man aged 30 to 39 in good health.

The CDR3 DNA reads TGTGCCACCAGCAGAGTATTTGCGGCTACGGCTGGAAACACCATATATTTT. This sequence encodes CATSRVFAATAGNTIYF. V gene TRBV15 combines with J gene TRBJ1-3; D unresolved. The CDR3 is made up of 17 amino acids. The V gene's germline CDR1 is LNHNV and CDR2 YYDKDF (reference sequence). The V end was cut by 1 base, the J end by 2 bases, with 15 bases between.

With respect to this clone: Additional DNA sequences in this sample encode the identical CDR3. The V and J genes are TRBV9 and TRBJ2-2, with a tentative D call TRBD1 (6 bases). CDR3 size: 16 residues. V lost 1 base, J lost 2 bases, and 12 bases lay in between. CDR1 and CDR2 (germline): SGDLS, YYNGEE. The CDR3, as DNA: TGTGCCAGCAGCGTATGGCAGGGGCCTAACACCGGGGAGCTGTTTTTT. Translation: CASSVWQGPNTGELFF.

The rearrangement joins TRBV27 to TRBJ2-7; 8 nucleotides agree with TRBD1. V was clipped by 1 base and J by 5 bases; unmatched bases: 7. CDR3 length equals 15 residues. Germline V gives CDR1 MNHEY, CDR2 SMNVEV (reference sequence). CDR3 sequence: CASSLYGRGLDEQYF. In DNA form, the CDR3 reads TGTGCCAGCAGTTTATATGGCAGGGGGCTCGACGAGCAGTACTTC.

CDR3 sequence (DNA): TGTGCCAGCAACTCCATGAGGGGATCCGGGGAGCTGTTTTTT. This gives the protein CASNSMRGSGELFF. This chain links TRBV11-2 with TRBJ2-2; TRBD1 or TRBD2 may be the D gene (5 bases each). V lost 7 bases and J 6 bases, leaving 15 bases between the germline ends. The germline CDR1 and CDR2 sequences are SGHAT and FQNNGV. The CDR3 is made up of 14 amino acids.

This clone was seen a few times. The chain joins TRBV13 to TRBJ2-7; maybe TRBD1 (6 bases). The length of the CDR3 is 16 residues. Per germline, CDR1 PRHDT and CDR2 FYEKMQ (reference sequence). V was clipped by 2 bases and J by 0 bases, with 14 bases between them. Written as DNA, the CDR3 is TGTGCCAGCAGCTTAAGGACAGCAAAACACTCCTACGAGCAGTACTTC. It translates to CASSLRTAKHSYEQYF.

This sequence joins TRBV4-1 and TRBJ2-1; 8 positions agree with TRBD1. V shed 0 bases and J 0 bases; nucleotides not matched to a gene: 4. Germline CDR1 reads MGHRA; CDR2 reads YSYEKL. The CDR3 length is 17 residues. CDR3 bases: TGCGCCAGCAGCCAAGACGGACAGGGCGGCTCCTACAATGAGCAGTTCTTC. This gives the protein CASSQDGQGGSYNEQFF.

This clone showed up just a few times. The genes are TRBV10-2 and TRBJ2-1; a weak D match, TRBD2 (6 bases). Trimming pared 5 bases from V and 5 bases from J, leaving 16 bases between. The CDR3 covers 15 residues. Germline V lookup: CDR1 WSHSY, CDR2 SAAADI. The CDR3 DNA is TGCGCCAGCAGTAAGGGGACTCTAGCAGACAATGAGCAGTTCTTC. This gives the protein CASSKGTLADNEQFF.

As concerns this clone: Additional DNA sequences in this sample encode the identical CDR3. This chain joins TRBV5-1 and TRBJ2-5, with D possibly matching TRBD1 (6 bases). Trimming took 0 bases from V and 3 from J, leaving 9 bases between them. The CDR3 spans 14 residues. Germline V gene sequence: CDR1 SGHRS, CDR2 YFSETQ. Here the CDR3 DNA reads TGCGCCAGCAGCTTGGGTACAGGGAAAGAGACCCAGTACTTC. Amino acid sequence: CASSLGTGKETQYF.

This rearrangement joins TRBV6-4 to TRBJ2-3, with D tentatively TRBD2 (6 bases). The CDR3 length is 12 residues. From germline, CDR1 is MRHNA and CDR2 SNTAGT. Trimming shortened V by 3 bases and J by 8 bases, and 9 bases separated the two germline ends. The CDR3 spells CASSDAGSTQYF. The DNA of the CDR3 is TGTGCCAGCAGTGATGCGGGGAGTACGCAGTATTTT.

The chain carries TRBV6-1 and TRBJ2-7; D remains unclear. V dropped 11 bases and J dropped 5 bases, with 13 bases sitting between them. Looked up from germline, CDR1 is MNHNS and CDR2 is SASEGT. The CDR3 loop spans 11 amino acids. The CDR3 region has the DNA TGTGCCGGCCTTGGACGGGACGAGCAGTACTTC. Translation: CAGLGRDEQYF.

V and J are TRBV6-1 and TRBJ2-5, with D possibly TRBD1 on 6 matching bases. Germline assignment: CDR1 MNHNS and CDR2 SASEGT. CDR3 length: 13 residues. V was pared by 2 bases and J by 5 bases, with 9 bases between. The CDR3 reads CASSETGWETQYF. Here the CDR3 DNA reads TGTGCCAGCAGTGAAACAGGGTGGGAGACCCAGTACTTC.

The V and J genes are TRBV6-5 and TRBJ2-3, with D perhaps assigned TRBD1 or TRBD2 (5 bases each). V dropped 7 bases and J dropped 10 bases, with 18 bases sitting between them. The length of the CDR3 is 13 residues. In germline, CDR1 is MNHEY, CDR2 SVGAGI. The CDR3 sequence is CASTDLNGAPQYF. CDR3 nucleotides: TGTGCCAGCACGGACTTGAACGGGGCTCCGCAGTATTTT.

The chain recombines TRBV5-6 with TRBJ2-5; 8 bases are shared with TRBD1. CDR3 size: 15 residues. J lost 6 bases, V lost 4 bases, and 11 bases had no gene match. CDR1 and CDR2 from the germline V gene are SGHDT and YYEEEE. The CDR3 is CASSSDRGRGQTQYF. DNA of the CDR3: TGTGCCAGCAGCAGCGACAGGGGCCGGGGTCAGACCCAGTACTTC.